These T cell receptor beta chains were read from a single sample in a study of spatial heterogeneity in lung cancer. TCRdb re-derived calls from the 5' RACE reads in MiXCR, one entry per CDR3 protein. Among more than 25,000 distinct CDR3 sequences listed, less than 6.5% were seen once. Source: PBMCs, taken at follow-up. These receptors all stem from a female donor with early-stage non-small cell lung cancer. CDR3s leave out the opening cysteine and the closing phenylalanine or tryptophan.

V	J	length	CDR3
TRBV10-3	TRBJ2-3	16	AISVDQGRRGGTDTQY
TRBV6-2/TRBV6-3	TRBJ2-4	13	ANRGSGVSKNIQY
TRBV7-9	TRBJ1-2	10	ASSSQGHGYT
TRBV5-6	TRBJ1-1	11	ASSLPQGFEAF
TRBV10-3	TRBJ2-1	13	AIRDRGSGYNEQF
TRBV29-1	TRBJ1-1	10	SVEAGGTEAF
TRBV10-3	TRBJ2-3	14	AISGASGGLTDTQY
TRBV28	TRBJ2-1	12	AGKSGRGRNEQF
TRBV3-1	TRBJ1-1	12	ASSQPPRETEAF
TRBV20-1	TRBJ2-2	14	SARRGLAGGAGELF
TRBV2	TRBJ2-3	11	ASRDSRTDMQY
TRBV29-1	TRBJ2-3	14	SVVRWTSGSTDTQY
TRBV7-9	TRBJ1-6	11	ASSLGVNSPLH
TRBV6-2/TRBV6-3	TRBJ2-7	12	ASSYPGPTYEQY
TRBV7-2	TRBJ2-7	10	ASGQGSYEQY
TRBV15	TRBJ2-7	13	ATSRYGGAGYEQY
TRBV7-2	TRBJ2-2	13	ASEGLAGAGGELF
TRBV12-3/TRBV12-4	TRBJ2-1	13	ASSLGQGVYNEQF
TRBV7-2	TRBJ2-3	11	ASNFGAADTQY
TRBV15	TRBJ1-5	12	ATSSYVSNQPQH
TRBV5-4	TRBJ1-2	12	ASSLEQINYGYT
TRBV9	TRBJ1-1	11	ASSSRPAGEAF
TRBV20-1	TRBJ2-7	9	SALGGYEQY
TRBV29-1	TRBJ2-1	14	SVEFKTGRSYNEQF
TRBV12-3/TRBV12-4	TRBJ2-7	11	ASRDRGSYEQY
TRBV6-2/TRBV6-3	TRBJ2-7	11	ASSYTGWREQY
TRBV20-1	TRBJ1-1	14	SAPGTGVTMNTEAF
TRBV5-4	TRBJ2-5	13	ASSPEAGGRKTQY
TRBV29-1	TRBJ1-5	10	SVGTLNQPQH
TRBV10-3	TRBJ1-2	10	AISDRGGGYT
TRBV4-3	TRBJ2-2	12	ASSQDRAGGELF
TRBV30	TRBJ2-7	11	AWSSGMDYEQY
TRBV2	TRBJ2-7	11	ASSDVGQLEQY
TRBV24-1	TRBJ2-3	15	ATSDLRDRGALDTQY